The 15 T cell receptor beta chains below all came from one sample that was sequenced in a study of B cell selection in AIRE deficiency. Sorted regulatory T cells were CD4-positive, CD25-high and CD127-low or negative. Some clones are missing from TCRdb's copy, which holds only in-frame ones; the method was immunoSEQ multiplex PCR. The sample consists of tens of thousands of clones, 80% to 95% of them appearing once. Specimen: CD4+CD25+ Tregs sorted from PBMCs. Source of these receptors: a human donor in good health.

This chain joins TRBV10-1 and TRBJ2-2, with no clear D. CDR1 is WNHNN, CDR2 SYGVQD, per germline (reference sequence). This CDR3 is 16 amino acids long. The ends were cut back, 4 bases at V and 0 bases at J, with 12 bases in the middle. CDR3: CASSVGRTANTGELFF. The CDR3 bases are TGCGCCAGCAGTGTTGGCAGAACTGCGAACACCGGGGAGCTGTTTTTT.

This clone was picked up one time. The J gene is TRBJ2-6, the V gene TRBV5-1, with unresolved D. The CDR3 extends over 14 amino acids. Per the germline V gene, CDR1 is SGHRS and CDR2 is YFSETQ. With 3 bases removed from V and 2 bases from J, the gap between germline ends came to 6 bases. CDR3: CASSSQAGANVLTF. In nucleotides, the CDR3 is TGCGCCAGCAGCTCCCAGGCTGGGGCCAACGTCCTGACTTTC.

This clone was observed a few times. The rearrangement links TRBV10-3 to TRBJ2-7; D gene ambiguous. Between the trimmed V and J ends, which lost 7 bases and 0 bases, there was a span of 13 bases. The germline V gene has CDR1 ENHRY and CDR2 SYGVKD. This CDR3 is 14 amino acids long. CDR3 loop: CAITSRTDSYEQYF. In DNA, the CDR3 is TGTGCCATCACTAGTCGGACCGACTCCTACGAGCAGTACTTC.

The gene calls are TRBV15 and TRBJ2-1, with 14 bases identical to TRBD2. The V gene end was trimmed by 7 bases and the J gene end by 16 bases; junction bases not matched to a gene: 12. Germline loops: CDR1 LNHNV, CDR2 YYDKDF (reference sequence). The CDR3 sequence is 14 residues long. The chain's CDR3 is CATKLGLAGGLRFF. The DNA for the CDR3 is TGTGCCACCAAGCTAGGACTAGCGGGGGGCCTTAGATTCTTC.

The chain couples TRBV5-4 to TRBJ2-7; 7 bases agree with TRBD1. This CDR3 has 15 residues. V lost 4 bases, J lost 4 bases, and 11 bases stayed unmatched. Per the germline V gene, CDR1 is SGHNT and CDR2 is YYREEE (reference sequence). The CDR3 here is CASSPPAEQGYEQYF. The CDR3 DNA follows: TGTGCCAGCAGCCCCCCGGCGGAACAGGGGTACGAGCAGTACTTC.

This clone was observed once. The chain carries TRBV6-1 and TRBJ2-2, with TRBD1 as a possible D gene (6 bases). V lost 2 bases and J 4 bases, leaving 8 bases between the germline ends. Germline CDR1 and CDR2: MNHNS and SASEGT. This CDR3 is built from 14 residues. CDR3 sequence: CASSEYRATGELFF. The CDR3 DNA is TGTGCCAGCAGTGAATACAGGGCCACCGGGGAGCTGTTTTTT.

The rearrangement links TRBV4-1 to TRBJ1-1; 7 bases match TRBD1. The germline gives CDR1 MGHRA, CDR2 YSYEKL. The CDR3 loop spans 16 amino acids. The ends lost 2 bases at V and 6 bases at J; junction bases unmatched: 12. The CDR3 nucleotides are TGCGCCAGCAGCCAACCTGGGGGACAGAGGAGGGCTGAAGCTTTCTTT. This codes for CASSQPGGQRRAEAFF.

Worth noting for this clone: The germline gene is not matched at one end of the junction; a read error may be the cause. This chain joins TRBV2 and TRBJ2-3, with 12 bases identical to TRBD2. CDR1 is SNHLY, CDR2 FYNNEI, per germline. The CDR3 contains 14 residues. The CDR3 protein is CASSAASGRDMQYF. The CDR3 coding sequence is TGTGCCAGCAGTGCGGCTAGCGGGAGGGATATGCAGTATTTT.

This clone has a single count. The chain links TRBV18 to TRBJ2-1; D is possibly TRBD1 or TRBD2 (5 bases each). CDR1 KGHSH and CDR2 LQKENI come from the germline V gene. The CDR3 spans 12 residues. V lost 3 bases and J lost 8, with 8 bases in between. The CDR3 region is CASSPWDDEQFF. In DNA, the CDR3 is TGTGCCAGCTCACCTTGGGACGATGAGCAGTTCTTC.

This clone has a single count. The chain employs TRBV28 and TRBJ2-5; D uncertain. CDR3 length: 13 amino acids. The ends were cut back, 5 bases at V and 5 bases at J, with 12 bases in the middle. Germline CDR1 reads MDHEN; CDR2 reads SYDVKM. The chain's CDR3 is CASSKGLLETQYF. The CDR3 region has the DNA TGTGCCAGCAGTAAGGGATTGCTGGAGACCCAGTACTTC.

V usage is TRBV5-5 and J usage is TRBJ2-3; D is unclear. Looked up from germline, CDR1 is SGHKS and CDR2 is YYEKEE (reference sequence). Trimming pared 4 bases from V and 5 bases from J, leaving 11 bases between. The CDR3 sequence is 13 residues long. The CDR3 DNA reads TGTGCCAGCAGCATAGGACGAGGAGATACGCAGTATTTT. Translation: CASSIGRGDTQYF.

This sequence joins TRBV5-4 and TRBJ2-5; 11 bases line up with TRBD2. Trimming removed 2 bases from V and 4 bases from J; junction bases left unmatched: 4. This CDR3 is 15 amino acids long. CDR1 is SGHNT and CDR2 is YYREEE in the germline V gene (reference sequence). CDR3 in amino acids: CASSLRLAGGETQYF. CDR3 sequence (DNA): TGTGCCAGCAGCTTAAGGCTAGCGGGGGGAGAGACCCAGTACTTC.

The V and J genes are TRBV11-3 and TRBJ2-1; D is unclear. CDR3 length: 12 amino acids. V gave up 5 bases and J gave up 5 bases, with 7 bases separating them. The V gene's germline CDR1 is SGHNT and CDR2 YENEEA. CDR3 DNA sequence: TGTGCCAGCAGCCCATCAGACAATGAGCAGTTCTTC. This gives the protein CASSPSDNEQFF.

This clone was counted once. J is TRBJ2-1 and V is TRBV20-1; D is unclear. The ends were cut back, 5 bases at V and 10 bases at J, with 12 bases in the middle. Germline assignment: CDR1 DFQATT and CDR2 SNEGSKA (reference sequence). CDR3 size: 11 residues. The CDR3 DNA reads TGCAGTGCTGGGCCGACTTGGGAGCAGTTCTTC. Amino acid sequence: CSAGPTWEQFF.

V and J are TRBV11-2 and TRBJ1-2; D is uncertain. Germline V CDR1 and CDR2: SGHAT, FQNNGV. This CDR3 spans 13 amino acids. The V and J ends lost 1 base and 4 bases respectively, with 7 bases between them. The CDR3 DNA is TGTGCCAGCAGCTTAGTGGACGGCTATGGCTACACCTTC. Its protein product is CASSLVDGYGYTF.